The clone carrying this T cell receptor (beta chain) was seen many times. CDR3 length: 13 residues. Trimming took 7 bases from V and 3 from J, leaving 13 bases between them. Germline CDR1 MDHEN, CDR2 SYDVKM. The sample comes from a study of neurological immune-mediated disorders. TCRdb reanalysed the 5' RACE reads using MiXCR and keeps one entry per CDR3 protein. The sample has about 82,000 distinct CDR3 sequences; 2.5% to 3% are singletons. The chain couples TRBV28 to TRBJ2-7; D is unclear. This TCR was sampled from a woman aged 30 to 39 with multiple sclerosis. The sample comprised PBMCs. The CDR3 is CASKDASRYEQYF. The CDR3 bases are TGTGCCAGCAAAGATGCATCCCGCTACGAGCAGTACTTC.